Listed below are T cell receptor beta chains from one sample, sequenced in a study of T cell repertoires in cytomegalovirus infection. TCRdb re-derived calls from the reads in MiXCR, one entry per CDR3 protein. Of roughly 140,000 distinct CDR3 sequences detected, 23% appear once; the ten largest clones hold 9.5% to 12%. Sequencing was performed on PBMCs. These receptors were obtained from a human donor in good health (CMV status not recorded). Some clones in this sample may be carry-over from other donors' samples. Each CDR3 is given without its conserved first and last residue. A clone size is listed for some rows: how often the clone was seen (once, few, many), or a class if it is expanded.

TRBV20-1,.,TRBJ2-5,SASGWSSRQETQY
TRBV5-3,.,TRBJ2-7,ASIFRLAGEAYEQY
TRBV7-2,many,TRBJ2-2,ASSFTSGGAGELF
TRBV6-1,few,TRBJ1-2,ASSFEGLLHYT
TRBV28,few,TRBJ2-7,ASSSIGTPYEQY
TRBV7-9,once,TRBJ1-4,ASSLGAANNEKLF
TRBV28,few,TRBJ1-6,ASSPYQGANSPLH
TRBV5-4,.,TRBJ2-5,ASSPGKGTGLETQY
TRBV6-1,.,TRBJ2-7,ASQGRNTYEQY
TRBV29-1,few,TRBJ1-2,SVEDTMGSYGYT
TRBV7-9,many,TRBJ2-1,ASSLTKGQF
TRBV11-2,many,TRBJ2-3,ASSLVHGRTSTDTQY
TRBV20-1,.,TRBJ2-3,SAPSPGATDTQY
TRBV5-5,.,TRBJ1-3,ASSPGQGFGNTIY
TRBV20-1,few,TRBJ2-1,SARVLGQANEQF
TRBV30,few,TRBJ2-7,AWKPDNFEQY
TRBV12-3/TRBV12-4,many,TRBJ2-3,ASSPRKAADTQY
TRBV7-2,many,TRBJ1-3,ASSLTDLGNTIY
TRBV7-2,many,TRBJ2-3,ASSYKSMGTDTQY
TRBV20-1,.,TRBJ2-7,SAGSTATYEQY
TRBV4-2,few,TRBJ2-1,ASSVSGVYNEQF
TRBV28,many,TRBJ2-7,ASIPAGPSYEQY
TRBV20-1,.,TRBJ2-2,SAPPPDRVTGELF
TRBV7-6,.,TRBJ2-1,ASSFLPPDNEQF
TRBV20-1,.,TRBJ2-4,SAIAEQKNIQY
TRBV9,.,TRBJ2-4,ASSVGVGVAKNIQY
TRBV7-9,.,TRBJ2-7,ASSLGDPYSYEQY
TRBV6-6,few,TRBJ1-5,AFGEGGQPQH
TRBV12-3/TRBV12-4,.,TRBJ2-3,ASRRQGAEADTQY
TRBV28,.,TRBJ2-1,ASGLGPSSYNEQF
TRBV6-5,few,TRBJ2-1,ASSYSKDRGYEQF
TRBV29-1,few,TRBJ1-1,SVATRLGTEAF
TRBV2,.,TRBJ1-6,ASSDQGSNSPLH
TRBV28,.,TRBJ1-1,ASSLMGRSGAF
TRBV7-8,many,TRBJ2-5,ASSSVDRQETQY
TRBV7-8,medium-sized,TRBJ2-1,ASSLESSGGNEQF
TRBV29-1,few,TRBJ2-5,SVGTETQY
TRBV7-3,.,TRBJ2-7,ASSFGRTAGDEQY
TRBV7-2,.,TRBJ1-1,ASRLKWGNPRAEAF
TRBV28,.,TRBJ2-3,ASSFPRRGADTQY
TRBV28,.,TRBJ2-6,ASSFLNRADKAGANVLT
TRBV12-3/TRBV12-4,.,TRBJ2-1,ASSFYGGYNEQF
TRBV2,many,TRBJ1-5,ASSEALGGFSQPQH
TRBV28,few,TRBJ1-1,ASSTTGEYSEAF
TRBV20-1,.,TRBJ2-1,SARGFGGGIDNEQF
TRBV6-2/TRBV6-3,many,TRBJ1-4,ASAGQANEELF
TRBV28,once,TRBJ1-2,ASRAGGYGYT
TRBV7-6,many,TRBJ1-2,ASSALSGAYGYT
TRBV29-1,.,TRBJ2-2,SVGASGELF
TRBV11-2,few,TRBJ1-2,ASSLAPTVNGYT
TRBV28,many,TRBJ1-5,ASTRIGTTLNQPQH